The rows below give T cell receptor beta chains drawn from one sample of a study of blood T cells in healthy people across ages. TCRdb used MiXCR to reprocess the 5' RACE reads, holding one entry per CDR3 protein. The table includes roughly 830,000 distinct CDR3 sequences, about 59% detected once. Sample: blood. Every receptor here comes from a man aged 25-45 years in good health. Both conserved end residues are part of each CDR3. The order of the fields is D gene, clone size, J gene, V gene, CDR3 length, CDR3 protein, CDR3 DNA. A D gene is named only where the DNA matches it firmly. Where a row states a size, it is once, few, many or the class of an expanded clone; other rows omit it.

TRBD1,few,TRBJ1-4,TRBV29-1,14,CSVTEGAINEKLFF,TGCAGCGTAACCGAGGGGGCAATTAATGAAAAACTGTTTTTT
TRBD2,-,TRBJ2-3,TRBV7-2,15,CASSTRGVVTDTQYF,TGTGCCAGCAGCACCCGGGGGGTAGTAACAGATACGCAGTATTTT
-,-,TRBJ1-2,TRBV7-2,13,CASSLKGTLGYTF,TGTGCCAGCAGCTTAAAGGGGACCCTTGGCTACACCTTC
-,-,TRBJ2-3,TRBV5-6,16,CASSLEWVGSTDTQYF,TGTGCCAGCAGCTTAGAATGGGTGGGGAGCACAGATACGCAGTATTTT
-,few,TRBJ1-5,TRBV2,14,CASSDRWGTQPQHF,TGTGCCAGCAGTGATAGGTGGGGGACTCAGCCCCAGCATTTT
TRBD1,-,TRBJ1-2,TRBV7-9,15,CASARGQGVDYGYTF,TGTGCCAGCGCCCGTGGACAGGGGGTCGACTATGGCTACACCTTC
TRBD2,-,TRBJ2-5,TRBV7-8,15,CASSLGTSFGETQYF,TGTGCCAGCAGCTTGGGGACTAGTTTTGGAGAGACCCAGTACTTC
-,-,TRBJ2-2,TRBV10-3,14,CAISEGTFDGELFF,TGTGCCATCAGTGAGGGGACTTTCGACGGGGAGCTGTTTTTT
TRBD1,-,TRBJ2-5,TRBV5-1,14,CASSLERQGETQYF,TGCGCCAGCAGCTTGGAACGACAGGGAGAGACCCAGTACTTC
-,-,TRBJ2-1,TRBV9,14,CASSVEPEHNEQFF,TGTGCCAGCAGCGTAGAGCCGGAACACAATGAGCAGTTCTTC
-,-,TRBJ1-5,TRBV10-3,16,CAISESQGTSGKPQHF,TGTGCCATCAGTGAGTCCCAGGGGACCTCGGGAAAGCCCCAGCATTTT
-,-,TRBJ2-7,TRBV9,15,CASSVVPGQDYEQYF,TGTGCCAGCAGCGTAGTCCCAGGGCAGGACTACGAGCAGTACTTC
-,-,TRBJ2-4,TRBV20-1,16,CSATTQGLLAKNIQYF,TGCAGTGCTACGACCCAGGGGCTCCTAGCCAAAAACATTCAGTACTTC
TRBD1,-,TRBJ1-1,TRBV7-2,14,CASSPDRTNTEAFF,TGTGCCAGCAGCCCGGACAGGACGAACACTGAAGCTTTCTTT
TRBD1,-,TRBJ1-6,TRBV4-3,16,CASSQEIETGGSPLHF,TGCGCCAGCAGCCAAGAGATTGAGACAGGGGGTTCACCCCTCCACTTT
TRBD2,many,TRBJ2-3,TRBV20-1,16,CSARDFSGGHADTQYF,TGCAGTGCTAGAGATTTTAGCGGGGGGCATGCAGATACGCAGTATTTT
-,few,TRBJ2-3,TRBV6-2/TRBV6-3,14,CASTQGRAADTQYF,TGTGCCAGCACGCAGGGCAGGGCGGCAGATACGCAGTATTTT
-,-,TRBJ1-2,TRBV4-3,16,CASSQEGAGRYYGYTF,TGCGCCAGCAGCCAAGAAGGAGCTGGGCGATACTATGGCTACACCTTC